These 30 T cell receptor beta chains were sequenced from one sample in a study of T cells after yellow fever vaccination. In TCRdb, the 5' RACE reads were re-called with MiXCR into one record per CDR3 protein. Seen here are about 320,000 distinct CDR3 sequences, approximately 4.5% observed once, and the top ten hold roughly a fifth. The material sequenced was PBMCs, taken 15 days after the yellow fever booster vaccination. Source of these receptors: a man aged 18 to 30 who received the YFV17D yellow fever vaccine.

This clonotype was seen a handful of times. The V and J genes are TRBV7-3 and TRBJ2-1, with D possibly TRBD2 on 7 matching bases. Germline values: CDR1 SGHTA, CDR2 FQGTGA. There are 14 residues in the CDR3. V lost 3 bases, J lost 7 bases, and 13 bases lay in between. The CDR3 bases are TGTGCCAGCAGCTTCCAGGGGAGGGTGAATGAGCAGTTCTTC. Translated: CASSFQGRVNEQFF.

This clonotype was detected many times. This rearrangement joins TRBV12-3 or TRBV12-4 to TRBJ2-5; tentative D call: TRBD1 (5 bases). The CDR3 length is 15 residues. V lost 6 bases, J lost 7 bases, and 21 bases lay in between. CDR3 in amino acids: CASRPQDNPSGTQYF. The CDR3 DNA sequence: TGTGCCAGCAGGCCCCAGGACAACCCTTCTGGGACCCAGTACTTC.

This clonotype has a count of ten or more. This chain joins TRBV18 and TRBJ2-7, with 8 nucleotides matching TRBD2. There are 15 residues in the CDR3. Germline V gene data show CDR1 as KGHSH and CDR2 as LQKENI. The V gene end was trimmed by 2 bases and the J gene end by 6 bases; junction bases not matched to a gene: 9. The CDR3 protein is CASSPGTRGSVEQYV. CDR3 nucleotide sequence: TGTGCCAGCTCACCAGGGACTAGGGGGAGTGTCGAGCAGTACGTC.

This chain joins TRBV7-9 and TRBJ1-2; TRBD1 might be the D (5 bases). The CDR3 runs to 15 residues. Germline lookup yields CDR1 SEHNR and CDR2 FQNEAQ (reference sequence). The V end was cut by 5 bases, the J end by 5 bases, with 18 bases between. CDR3 region: CASSPTLSGGYGYTF. The CDR3, as DNA: TGTGCCAGCAGCCCCACTTTATCCGGGGGATATGGCTACACCTTC.

The chain joins TRBV15 to TRBJ2-1, with 9 bases that match TRBD2. Germline V CDR1 and CDR2: LNHNV, YYDKDF (reference sequence). Trimming cost V 1 base and J 2 bases; bases outside gene matches: 0. This CDR3 region has 15 residues. The CDR3: CATSRGLAAYNEQFF. CDR3 nucleotide sequence: TGTGCCACCAGCAGAGGACTAGCGGCCTACAATGAGCAGTTCTTC.

This clonotype appeared a few times. V gene TRBV2 combines with J gene TRBJ2-6, with 11 bases fitting TRBD2. The CDR3 loop spans 18 amino acids. With V trimmed by 5 bases and J by 0 bases, 6 bases remained unmatched. From germline, CDR1 is SNHLY and CDR2 FYNNEI. In nucleotides, the CDR3 is TGTGCCAGCAGTTCCCTAGCGGGGGGCCTCTCTGGGGCCAACGTCCTGACTTTC. Its protein is CASSSLAGGLSGANVLTF. The full variable domain, rest sourced from reference TRBV2 and TRBJ2-6, is EPEVTQTPSHQVTQMGQEVILRCVPISNHLYFYWYRQILGQKVEFLVSFYNNEISEKSEIFDDQFSVERPDGSNFTLKIRSTKLEDSAMYFCASSSLAGGLSGANVLTFGAGSRLTVL.

This chain uses TRBV5-1 with TRBJ2-5, with 12 bases fitting TRBD2. The CDR3 is 16 amino acids. V dropped 0 bases and J dropped 5; count of bases not matched to a gene: 5. Germline V CDR1 and CDR2: SGHRS, YFSETQ. CDR3: CASSLGLAGDRETQYF. CDR3 nucleotides: TGCGCCAGCAGCTTGGGACTAGCGGGGGACCGTGAGACCCAGTACTTC.

This clonotype has a handful of counts. The chain joins TRBV10-3 to TRBJ2-2; D gene unclear. The V gene's germline CDR1 is ENHRY and CDR2 SYGVKD. V lost 4 bases and J lost 3, with 12 bases in between. The CDR3 is 15 amino acids. CDR3 in amino acids: CAISGKETYTGELFF. In nucleotides, the CDR3 is TGTGCCATCAGTGGTAAGGAGACCTACACCGGGGAGCTGTTTTTT.

V and J are TRBV4-1 and TRBJ2-3; 8 bases align to TRBD2. The germline gives CDR1 MGHRA, CDR2 YSYEKL. The CDR3 has 14 amino acids. Trimming at V came to 3 bases and at J to 4 bases, leaving 3 bases not matched to a gene. The CDR3 loop reads CASSQPTSADTQYF. CDR3 bases: TGCGCCAGCAGCCAGCCGACTAGCGCAGATACGCAGTATTTT.

This clonotype was found a few times. The genes are TRBV5-1 and TRBJ2-3, with a weak D call TRBD2 (5 bases). Trimming left V 4 bases short and J 4 bases short, with 13 bases between. The CDR3 is made up of 14 amino acids. Per the germline V gene, CDR1 is SGHRS and CDR2 is YFSETQ. The CDR3 sequence: CASSVAGIADTQYF. The CDR3 bases are TGCGCCAGCAGCGTGGCGGGCATTGCAGATACGCAGTATTTT.

The sample holds many counts of this clonotype. The chain is built from TRBV10-3 and TRBJ1-5; maybe TRBD1 (6 bases). The CDR3 is 20 amino acids. Trimming removed 0 bases from V and 3 bases from J, with 24 bases in between. CDR1 and CDR2 from the germline V gene are ENHRY and SYGVKD. CDR3 sequence: CAISESKGRGPPPLNQPQHF. The CDR3 coding sequence is TGTGCCATCAGTGAGTCGAAGGGCAGGGGCCCTCCCCCTCTCAATCAGCCCCAGCATTTT.

This clonotype was seen ten or more times. This chain joins TRBV12-3 or TRBV12-4 and TRBJ1-3, with a tentative D call TRBD1 (5 bases). The CDR3 totals 13 residues. The V gene lost 7 bases and the J gene lost 2 bases, with 9 bases spanning the gap. The CDR3 loop is CASIWGPGNTIYF. The CDR3 region has the DNA TGTGCCAGCATATGGGGACCTGGAAACACCATATATTTT.

At least ten counts were recorded for this clonotype. CDR3: CSASPGGSGELFF. The CDR3 DNA follows: TGCAGTGCATCCCCAGGGGGGTCCGGGGAGCTGTTTTTT. The chain has TRBV20-1 and TRBJ2-2, with D perhaps TRBD1 (7 bases). V lost 6 bases to trimming and J lost 6 bases, with 14 bases between them. This CDR3 has 13 amino acids. Germline V lookup: CDR1 DFQATT, CDR2 SNEGSKA (reference sequence).

This clonotype appeared many times. The genes are TRBV4-1 and TRBJ1-1; possible D gene TRBD1, 6 bases. The germline V and J ends were trimmed by 5 bases and 7 bases, with 14 bases remaining between them. Germline lookup yields CDR1 MGHRA and CDR2 YSYEKL. The length of the CDR3 is 13 residues. CDR3: CASSKRQEYEAFF. CDR3 coding DNA: TGCGCCAGCAGCAAGAGACAGGAGTATGAAGCTTTCTTT.

The table lists this clonotype with many counts. V is TRBV7-2 and J is TRBJ2-3; the match to TRBD2 covers 11 bases. The germline V gene has CDR1 SGHTA and CDR2 FQGNSA. V dropped 8 bases and J dropped 2; count of bases not matched to a gene: 6. The CDR3 extends over 15 amino acids. CDR3 region: CASGRLAGPTDTQYF. Here the CDR3 DNA reads TGTGCCAGCGGGAGACTAGCGGGACCCACAGATACGCAGTATTTT.

The chain joins TRBV6-2 or TRBV6-3 to TRBJ2-6; TRBD1 matches 7 bases. Germline V gene data show CDR1 as MNHEY and CDR2 as SVGEGT. The CDR3 totals 16 residues. Trimming took 6 bases from V and 1 from J; bases not matched to a gene: 6. The CDR3 loop is CASSSDRASGANVLTF. CDR3 sequence (DNA): TGTGCCAGCAGCAGCGACAGGGCTTCTGGGGCCAACGTCCTGACTTTC.

There are many counts of this clonotype. The chain has TRBV20-1 and TRBJ2-3; D unresolved. V was shortened by 5 bases and J by 5 bases, with 8 bases between the two germline ends. Germline-derived CDR1 and CDR2 are DFQATT and SNEGSKA (reference sequence). CDR3 size: 11 residues. CDR3 region: CSALPEDTQYF. CDR3 nucleotide sequence: TGCAGTGCTCTCCCCGAAGATACGCAGTATTTT.

This clonotype was seen ten or more times. This rearrangement joins TRBV29-1 to TRBJ2-4; D is uncertain. CDR3 length: 13 residues. Germline V lookup: CDR1 SQVTM, CDR2 ANQGSEA. Trimming cost V 5 bases and J 7 bases, with 15 bases left between them. In DNA, the CDR3 is TGCAGCGTTTGCCGGACCGACGTGAACATTCAGTACTTC. Translation gives CSVCRTDVNIQYF. Using reference TRBV29-1 and TRBJ2-4 for the parts outside the CDR3, the full variable domain is SAVISQKPSRDICQRGTSLTIQCQVDSQVTMMFWYRQQPGQSLTLIATANQGSEATYESGFVIDKFPISRPNLTFSTLTVSNMSPEDSSIYLCSVCRTDVNIQYFGAGTRLSVL.

This clonotype was recorded many times. The chain combines TRBV6-6 with TRBJ1-4, with TRBD1 as a possible D gene (6 bases). Germline CDR1 MNHNY, CDR2 SVGAGI (reference sequence). The length of the CDR3 is 16 residues. Trimming removed 4 bases from V and 2 bases from J, with 14 bases in between. The CDR3 nucleotides read TGTGCCAGCAGTTCACGGGAGGGGGAGACTAATGAAAAACTGTTTTTT. Amino acids: CASSSREGETNEKLFF.

This clonotype came up many times. V usage is TRBV5-1 and J usage is TRBJ1-1, with D unclear. Germline V gene data show CDR1 as SGHRS and CDR2 as YFSETQ. Trimming cost V 3 bases and J 3 bases, with 12 bases left between them. This CDR3 spans 14 amino acids. The CDR3 is CASSSLGSDTEAFF. CDR3 nucleotide sequence: TGCGCCAGCAGCTCCCTGGGAAGCGACACTGAAGCTTTCTTT. Drawing the rest from reference TRBV5-1 and TRBJ1-1, the complete variable domain is KAGVTQTPRYLIKTRGQQVTLSCSPISGHRSVSWYQQTPGQGLQFLFEYFSETQRNKGNFPGRFSGRQFSNSRSEMNVSTLELGDSALYLCASSSLGSDTEAFFGQGTRLTVV.

The table lists this clonotype with a few counts. This chain joins TRBV4-3 and TRBJ2-2; weak D call: TRBD2 (6 bases). The CDR3 spans 16 residues. V was cut by 1 base and J by 3 bases, with 12 bases left in between. The germline gives CDR1 LGHNA, CDR2 YSLEER. The CDR3 region is CASSQVRDLHTGELFF. CDR3 bases: TGCGCCAGCAGCCAAGTCCGGGACTTACACACCGGGGAGCTGTTTTTT.

This clonotype was seen many times. The chain employs TRBV6-5 and TRBJ1-1; no definite D call. This CDR3 contains 14 residues. V dropped 5 bases and J dropped 0 bases, with 10 bases sitting between them. The germline CDR1 and CDR2 sequences are MNHEY and SVGAGI. The CDR3 DNA follows: TGTGCCAGCAGTCGCTGGACCATGAACACTGAAGCTTTCTTT. It specifies CASSRWTMNTEAFF.

The chain has TRBV5-5 and TRBJ2-1; 7 nucleotides agree with TRBD2. This CDR3 contains 15 residues. The trim removed 6 bases at V and 6 bases at J, leaving 12 bases unmatched. Germline V gene lookup returns CDR1 SGHKS and CDR2 YYEKEE (reference sequence). The CDR3 DNA follows: TGTGCCAGCATTCTCCATACCGGGACTACCAATGAGCAGTTCTTC. Translation gives CASILHTGTTNEQFF.

This chain joins TRBV12-3 or TRBV12-4 and TRBJ1-2; D ambiguous. Trimming cost V 4 bases and J 4 bases, with 7 bases left between them. The CDR3 has 12 amino acids. The CDR3 loop reads CASSSYSYGYTF. CDR3 nucleotides: TGTGCCAGCAGTTCTTACAGCTATGGCTACACCTTC.

This clonotype was detected ten times or more. The gene calls are TRBV20-1 and TRBJ2-7; D is uncertain. The V end lost 6 bases, the J end lost 3 bases, and 12 bases lay between the germline ends. CDR1 DFQATT and CDR2 SNEGSKA come from the germline V gene (reference sequence). This CDR3 is built from 12 residues. The chain's CDR3 is CSAWTERYEQYF. CDR3 nucleotide sequence: TGCAGTGCCTGGACGGAGCGCTACGAGCAGTACTTC.

This clonotype was detected many times. The genes are TRBV4-1 and TRBJ2-1; D call uncertain. CDR1 is MGHRA and CDR2 is YSYEKL in the germline V gene. Trimming removed 1 base from V and 2 bases from J, with 12 bases in between. The CDR3 extends over 16 amino acids. In DNA form, the CDR3 reads TGCGCCAGCAGCCAAGGAAGGGCGCGGACCTACAATGAGCAGTTCTTC. This gives the protein CASSQGRARTYNEQFF.

This clonotype was counted at least ten times. The chain carries TRBV9 and TRBJ2-2; the D is unclear. The CDR3 totals 14 residues. V was shortened by 6 bases and J by 7 bases, with 16 bases between the two germline ends. The germline V gene encodes CDR1 SGDLS and CDR2 YYNGEE. CDR3 in DNA: TGTGCCAGCACTGCCCTCTACGATGGCGGGGAGCTGTTTTTT. This codes for CASTALYDGGELFF.

In its sample, this clonotype was seen many times. The V and J genes are TRBV5-1 and TRBJ1-1; no definite D call. The germline CDR1 and CDR2 sequences are SGHRS and YFSETQ. This CDR3 is 14 amino acids long. The V and J ends lost 1 base and 1 base respectively, with 8 bases between them. In nucleotides, the CDR3 is TGCGCCAGCAGCTTGACTACCGCGAACACTGAAGCTTTCTTT. Its translation: CASSLTTANTEAFF.

This clonotype was found many times. The chain links TRBV15 to TRBJ2-7; tentative D call: TRBD2 (6 bases). Germline V gives CDR1 LNHNV, CDR2 YYDKDF (reference sequence). Trimming stripped 5 bases from V and 4 bases from J, with 12 bases between. CDR3 length equals 13 residues. The chain's CDR3 is CATSGGVGYEQYV. The CDR3 coding sequence is TGTGCCACCAGCGGAGGGGTGGGTTACGAGCAGTACGTC.

This clonotype was recorded many times. The chain recombines TRBV20-1 with TRBJ2-6; D not certain. The germline V and J ends were trimmed by 6 bases and 1 base, with 7 bases remaining between them. The germline V gene encodes CDR1 DFQATT and CDR2 SNEGSKA (reference sequence). The length of the CDR3 is 13 residues. This CDR3 is CSALKSGANVLTF. The CDR3 nucleotides are TGCAGTGCCCTAAAATCTGGGGCCAACGTCCTGACTTTC.